This TCR beta chain was identified during a study of cytomegalovirus exposure and HLA in healthy donors. There are 15 residues in the CDR3. The germline V gene encodes CDR1 SGHDT and CDR2 YYEEEE. V shed 3 bases and J shed 4 bases, with 13 bases lying between them. Broader study findings: Reported results showed that the classifier diagnosed cytomegalovirus status with high specificity and sensitivity.

A multiplex PCR was run with 60 Vbeta primers and 13 Jbeta primers. The repertoire was sequenced with immunoSEQ multiplex PCR; TCRdb's copy has only in-frame clones and lacks some. The data show some 100,000 clones, with over 65% seen just once and under 3.5% held by the top ten. Regarding this clone: As yet, its antigen is unknown.

This TCR was sampled from a female donor in good health and CMV-seronegative. The rearrangement uses TRBV5-6 and TRBJ2-2, with no clear D. The sequenced sample consisted of PBMCs. The CDR3 spells CASSSGPLLTGELFF. CDR3 nucleotides: TGTGCCAGCAGCTCAGGCCCCCTCCTCACCGGGGAGCTGTTTTTT. Based on the CDR3 plus reference TRBV5-6 and TRBJ2-2, the full variable domain is DAGVTQSPTHLIKTRGQQVTLRCSPKSGHDTVSWYQQALGQGPQFIFQYYEEEERQRGNFPDRFSGHQFPNYSSELNVNALLLGDSALYLCASSSGPLLTGELFFGEGSRLTVL.